A selection of T cell receptor beta chains follows, all from one sample in a study of blood T cell dynamics during melanoma immunotherapy. Profiled with immunoSEQ multiplex PCR; TCRdb holds only in-frame clones, not every one. The sample includes about 10,000 clones, roughly 84% of them seen just once. Material: blood, obtained from a patient treated with checkpoint blockade. These receptors were collected from a human donor with melanoma. The CDR3 runs from the conserved cysteine through the conserved F or W. Clone size is not always given. Where it is, it says once, few, many or a class for expanded clones.

CDR3aa	abundance	v_gene
CASSEGGPGFKDTQYF	once	TRBV6-1
CASSEQGLSTDTQYF	NA	TRBV2
CACLTGIGNTGELFF	NA	TRBV30
CASIGRGGSYTF	NA	TRBV19
CASSIKTGGGGELFF	NA	TRBV19
CASSWARESYGYTF	NA	TRBV7-2
CASSPNVRAGGTYEQYF	NA	TRBV7-6
CASSQVADYSYEQYF	once	TRBV4-3
CASSGDRENYEQYF	NA	TRBV19
CASSYRGMNTEAFF	NA	TRBV6-6
CSVVWGIAKNIQYF	once	TRBV29-1
CASSSLTYGGSGTEAFF	NA	TRBV5-8
CASSRTGANVGTEAFF	NA	TRBV5-1
CASSLGSGGNQPQHF	few	TRBV7-2
CASSPDWGAPTADTQYF	NA	TRBV4-1
CASSSGTSGGLGETQYF	few	TRBV27
CASSSIAGGRADTQYF	once	TRBV27
CASSSFAGRGLGYYEQYF	NA	TRBV19
CAWSVLAGEETQYF	NA	TRBV30
CASSFEADTQYF	NA	TRBV5-8
CAWSPRSEQFF	NA	TRBV30
CASRQGQYNSPLHF	NA	TRBV6-6
CASSPGSGNTEAFF	NA	TRBV7-2
CSVDKNTEAFF	NA	TRBV29-1
CASTPGTGKETQYF	NA	TRBV9
CASSIGTELGTQYF	NA	TRBV5-1
CASSKDRGRSPLHF	NA	TRBV19
CATSRDLAEAGYTF	NA	TRBV15
CASSHQTGTDNEKLFF	NA	TRBV4-3
CASSRSGGLTDTQYF	NA	TRBV18
CASSLGGLVTEAFF	NA	TRBV5-4
CASSQEARGVTEAFF	NA	TRBV4-3
CASSVGITDTQYF	NA	TRBV9
CASSVRDRANTIYF	NA	TRBV6-1
CASSFRARAGELFF	NA	TRBV5-1
CASSPRPGQGADTQYF	NA	TRBV2
CSVGGGLGGGGTDTQYF	NA	TRBV29-1
CASSKVQLNTEAFF	once	TRBV21-1
CACRRTGGAGNTIYF	NA	TRBV6-1
CASSSTLANYEQYF	once	TRBV9
CASSQAPQGTSGGYTF	NA	TRBV4-2
CASSPGQSYEQYF	NA	TRBV7-9
CASSQDLAGKMYEQYF	few	TRBV4-2
CASSQDGGPGQYF	NA	TRBV4-3
CATSRGRRPENTEAFF	NA	TRBV15
CASSEASTGPVQYF	NA	TRBV6-1
CASSSTGAESYEQYF	NA	TRBV5-1